This T cell receptor (beta chain) was found in a study of T cells in Graves' hyperthyroidism and ophthalmopathy (dated by TCRdb to between 2019 and 2020). Notes on the research overall: Peripheral blood samples were taken at initial diagnosis, before any treatment was given. To identify TCR V-J signatures that set the groups apart, the researchers used a discovery cohort of 90 to 100 patients, made up of around 40 with Graves' ophthalmopathy and about 55 with stable Graves' hyperthyroidism. Prospective prediction of ophthalmopathy was tested in an independent validation cohort consisting of some 18 hyperthyroidism patients and around 16 patients who later progressed to ophthalmopathy. The 75 to 100 discovery patients were randomly split 7:3 into training and test sets. Thyroid tissue and blood T-cell repertoires from about six Graves' hyperthyroidism patients were also compared in the study. Once sampling was done, hyperthyroidism patients were given methimazole at a starting dose of 30 mg daily, whereas ophthalmopathy patients were given high-dose intravenous methylprednisolone. The paper describes TCR Vbeta CDR3 sequencing of more than 120 peripheral blood samples, made up of 43 ophthalmopathy patients, some 80 hyperthyroidism patients and 17 progressor patients.

Points on this clonotype: No cognate antigen has been identified for it. No base qualities exist here, and no much larger clone lies one base off it.

Relative to germline, V is missing 6 bases and J is missing 2 bases, with 11 bases of the junction outside any gene match. From its cysteine to its phenylalanine, the CDR3 spans 16 amino acids. Here the CDR3 DNA is all that survives: 48 bases in frame from base 1. Per the germline V gene, SQVTM is the CDR1 and ANQGSEA is the CDR2. The TCR beta CDR3 regions were amplified from RNA transcripts. For the first round of RT-PCR on the TCR CDR3, the HTBI primer set was used together with the Qiagen OneStep RT-PCR kit. Libraries were constructed in a second round of multiplex PCR, after which size selection and purification were carried out. Libraries were sequenced paired-end with 100 bp reads on an Illumina HiSeq2000. For the original study's pipeline: SOAPnuke was used to process the raw data, removing reads that contained adapters or uncalled bases, had a mean Phred below 15, or lacked an exact match to the constant primer or identifier. High-quality paired reads were merged using COPE v1.2.5, and each unique nucleotide sequence was defined as a clonotype. Clonotypes were aligned to IMGT TRBV, TRBD and TRBJ reference segments using MiTCR v1.1. The analysis included only V-J combinations with a frequency above 0.0001, which together covered around 99% of the repertoires. A TCS score was defined as the ratio between F50 (clonal expansion) and ExV (chaos), using BLOSUM62-based TCRdist between CDR3 peptides within each V-J. Welch's t-statistics and random forest reduced 450 to 600 V-J features to 10 to 15, which were used in a naive Bayes classifier (R e1071). Thyroid-blood repertoire similarity was quantified with the Morisita-Horn index. TCRdb itself trimmed the public reads at Q25 with fastp, ran MiXCR and retained productive beta chains. Identical CDR3 proteins give one entry, which carries the most common genes and DNA. The V and J calls shown here were made by TCRdb, not taken from the authors' results. This sample holds 700,000 to 950,000 distinct CDR3 sequences; roughly 32% were observed only once. The ten largest clones capture less than 40% of the sample.

General conclusions and limits of the study: Most expanded thyroid clonotypes (frequency above 0.001) were also found in blood, which suggests that blood repertoires may mirror thyroid immune responses. No statistical method was used to fix the sample size in advance, and group allocation was not hidden from the investigators. A model built on a 13 V-J signature distinguished ophthalmopathy from stable hyperthyroidism, reaching approximately 89% sensitivity and 81.08% specificity in cross-validation and 80%/75% in testing. In validation, the model predicted progression to ophthalmopathy a median of approximately 6.3 months before onset, with 70% to 71% sensitivity and just under 75% specificity.

Stable Graves' hyperthyroidism was defined as the absence of progression to ophthalmopathy over 18 months of follow-up. Hyperthyroidism patients were aged 18 to 65 years and newly diagnosed, with disease duration of less than 2 months. Any patient with an uncontrolled infection, another autoimmune disease, pregnancy or lactation was excluded. Diagnoses relied on clinical symptoms, serum thyroxine and TRAb, thyroid ultrasound and orbital computed tomography. PBMCs were isolated from 10 ml of fresh peripheral blood by Ficoll-Paque density gradient centrifugation. Total RNA was extracted using Trizol reagent, and RNA quality was assessed on an Agilent 2100 Bioanalyzer.

The clonotype comes from a woman aged 40 to 50 with Graves' hyperthyroidism. The chain uses TRBV29-1 and TRBJ2-3, with 10 bases aligning to TRBD1. Sequences were obtained from blood. CDR3 reads: CSVNRWTGGLTDTQYF. The nucleotide sequence is given as TGCAGCGTCAACAGATGGACAGGGGGTCTCACAGATACGCAGTATTTT.